These 13 T cell receptor beta chains share one sample of origin, sequenced in a study of CD8 T cells in Susac syndrome. RNA was extracted with the RNeasy kit, and a quantity of roughly 0.5 to 1 ug was reverse transcribed using random hexamers. TCRdb itself ran the immunoSEQ multiplex PCR reads through MiXCR, one entry per CDR3 protein. The sample lists about 210,000 distinct CDR3 sequences, roughly 92% occurring once. The sample consisted of CD4+ T cells from PBMCs. The receptor source for this set is a human donor in good health.

The genes are TRBV6-1 and TRBJ1-1; TRBD1 matches 9 bases. Germline lookup yields CDR1 MNHNS and CDR2 SASEGT. This CDR3 region has 18 residues. Trimming at V came to 4 bases and at J to 0 bases, leaving 12 bases not matched to a gene. DNA for the CDR3: TGTGCCAGCAGTGGTAAGCCGGGACAGGGAACGGTGAACACTGAAGCTTTCTTT. This codes for CASSGKPGQGTVNTEAFF.

The genes are TRBV12-3 or TRBV12-4 and TRBJ1-6; D gene ambiguous. This CDR3 comprises 14 residues. Trimming pared 5 bases from V and 10 bases from J, leaving 15 bases between. CDR3 amino acids: CASSPDPVGSPLHF. DNA of the CDR3: TGTGCCAGCAGTCCGGACCCCGTGGGCTCACCCCTCCACTTT.

The chain employs TRBV20-1 and TRBJ2-3; tentative D call: TRBD2 (5 bases). CDR1 DFQATT and CDR2 SNEGSKA come from the germline V gene (reference sequence). Deletions cut 3 bases from V and 1 base from J, with 8 bases between. CDR3 length: 13 residues. The chain's CDR3 is CSASRAGTDTQYF. In DNA, the CDR3 is TGCAGTGCTAGTCGAGCGGGCACAGATACGCAGTATTTT.

The chain is built from TRBV19 and TRBJ1-1; D remains ambiguous. V gave up 6 bases and J gave up 6 bases, with 11 bases separating them. CDR3 length equals 12 residues. Germline CDR1 and CDR2: LNHDA and SQIVND (reference sequence). CDR3 bases: TGTGCCAGTAGGGGGAGGTCCGCTGAAGCTTTCTTT. Protein sequence: CASRGRSAEAFF.

CDR3 in DNA: TGCAGCGCTGTGCTGGGACAGGGGGCAGAGACCCAGTACTTC. This translates into CSAVLGQGAETQYF. The chain recombines TRBV29-1 with TRBJ2-5; 12 bases are a match to TRBD1. The CDR3 has 14 amino acids. V shed 7 bases, J shed 4 bases, and the junction held 7 bases outside the gene matches. The germline V gene encodes CDR1 SQVTM and CDR2 ANQGSEA.

V usage is TRBV20-1 and J usage is TRBJ1-4, with a possible D match to TRBD1 (6 bases). The V gene lost 0 bases and the J gene lost 2 bases, with 7 bases spanning the gap. This CDR3 spans 14 amino acids. Germline lookup yields CDR1 DFQATT and CDR2 SNEGSKA (reference sequence). CDR3 sequence (DNA): TGCAGTGCTAGAGAGGGGGCGACTAATGAAAAACTGTTTTTT. Translating it yields CSAREGATNEKLFF.

The chain uses TRBV30 and TRBJ1-6; D is unclear. The CDR3 sequence is 12 residues long. Germline V gives CDR1 GTSNPN, CDR2 SVGIG (reference sequence). V lost 5 bases and J 3 bases, leaving 5 bases between the germline ends. Here the CDR3 reads CAWADYNSPLHF. The CDR3 nucleotides read TGTGCCTGGGCGGACTATAATTCACCCCTCCACTTT.

The chain joins TRBV19 to TRBJ1-1; 7 positions agree with TRBD1. Trimming removed 6 bases from V and 2 bases from J; junction bases left unmatched: 6. The CDR3 is made up of 14 amino acids. CDR1 and CDR2 from the germline V gene are LNHDA and SQIVND (reference sequence). CDR3 residues: CASSVTGTNTEAFF. The CDR3 DNA follows: TGTGCCAGTAGCGTGACAGGGACTAACACTGAAGCTTTCTTT.

This chain links TRBV7-9 with TRBJ1-5; the D gene is possibly TRBD1 (5 bases). Germline CDR1 is SEHNR and CDR2 is FQNEAQ (reference sequence). The CDR3 consists of 15 residues. V was trimmed by 0 bases and J by 4 bases, leaving 10 bases between them. The CDR3 reads CASSLAGGKNQPQHF. The CDR3 bases are TGTGCCAGCAGCTTAGCGGGGGGAAAGAATCAGCCCCAGCATTTT. The full variable domain, its missing parts supplied by reference TRBV7-9 and TRBJ1-5, is DTGVSQNPRHKITKRGQNVTFRCDPISEHNRLYWYRQTLGQGPEFLTYFQNEAQLEKSRLLSDRFSAERPKGSFSTLEIQRTEQGDSAMYLCASSLAGGKNQPQHFGDGTRLSIL.

The J gene is TRBJ2-1, the V gene TRBV20-1, with 8 bases identical to TRBD2. The CDR3 runs to 17 residues. Germline V gene lookup returns CDR1 DFQATT and CDR2 SNEGSKA (reference sequence). J was trimmed by 2 bases and V by 7 bases; bases with no gene match: 16. The CDR3 loop is CSVSTGGGGPPYNEQFF. CDR3 in DNA: TGCAGTGTCTCTACCGGGGGCGGGGGGCCGCCCTACAATGAGCAGTTCTTC.

J is TRBJ1-4 and V is TRBV12-3 or TRBV12-4, with D maybe TRBD1 (5 bases). CDR3 length: 15 residues. The V end lost 5 bases, the J end lost 0 bases, and 10 bases lay between the germline ends. CDR3 sequence (DNA): TGTGCCAGCAGTACCGGGACGGCAACTAATGAAAAACTGTTTTTT. Translated: CASSTGTATNEKLFF.

This clonotype has just a few counts. The gene calls are TRBV4-1 and TRBJ2-2, with TRBD2 matching 10 bases. Trimming removed 1 base from V and 6 bases from J; junction bases left unmatched: 5. The CDR3 covers 16 residues. Germline CDR1 is MGHRA and CDR2 is YSYEKL. The chain's CDR3 is CASSQASGGAPGELFF. The CDR3 DNA follows: TGCGCCAGCAGCCAAGCAAGCGGGGGGGCCCCCGGGGAGCTGTTTTTT.

The genes are TRBV5-6 and TRBJ2-7; D is uncertain. V lost 4 bases, J lost 1 base, and 12 bases lay in between. The germline V gene has CDR1 SGHDT and CDR2 YYEEEE. The CDR3 totals 14 residues. CDR3 sequence (DNA): TGTGCCAGCAGCGGCTACATCGGATCCTACGAGCAGTACGTC. As protein: CASSGYIGSYEQYV.